Listed below are T cell receptor beta chains from one sample, sequenced in a study of cytomegalovirus exposure and HLA in healthy donors. The protocol was immunoSEQ multiplex PCR, while the TCRdb copy is restricted to in-frame clones and leaves out a portion. Counted here are about 140,000 clones, approximately 87% occurring once; the ten biggest clones make up under 3%. The specimen sequenced was PBMCs. The receptors originated from a man between 18 and 35 years old in good health and CMV-seronegative. Each CDR3 is given with its conserved first and last residue. A D gene is named only where the DNA matches it firmly. Clone sizes are given selectively: once, few, many, or a class where the clone is expanded.

CDR3nt: TGTGCCATCTTACAGGGGGGCGGAAACACCATATATTTT
CDR3aa: CAILQGGGNTIYF
j_gene: TRBJ1-3
v_gene: TRBV6-1
abundance: NA
d_gene: TRBD1

CDR3nt: TGTGCCAGCAGTGTAGGGGGCTCTGGGGCCAACGTCCTGACTTTC
CDR3aa: CASSVGGSGANVLTF
j_gene: TRBJ2-6
v_gene: TRBV6-1
abundance: NA
d_gene: NA

CDR3nt: TGTGCCAGCAGCTTAGGAGGTAACGCGGGGGTCAATGAGCAGTTCTTC
CDR3aa: CASSLGGNAGVNEQFF
j_gene: TRBJ2-1
v_gene: TRBV7-2
abundance: NA
d_gene: TRBD2

CDR3nt: TGTGCCAGCAGTCCCCTGGGGCCAAACATTCAGTACTTC
CDR3aa: CASSPLGPNIQYF
j_gene: TRBJ2-4
v_gene: TRBV25-1
abundance: NA
d_gene: NA

CDR3nt: TGTGCCAGCAGCCAACATACTAGCGGGAGAGGCTACGAGCAGTACTTC
CDR3aa: CASSQHTSGRGYEQYF
j_gene: TRBJ2-7
v_gene: TRBV4-2
abundance: NA
d_gene: TRBD2

CDR3nt: TGTGCCAGCAGTTTAATGCCGACGGAGGGCTACACCTTC
CDR3aa: CASSLMPTEGYTF
j_gene: TRBJ1-2
v_gene: TRBV28
abundance: NA
d_gene: NA

CDR3nt: TGTGCCAGCAGTTTATCATCGACAGCGGGGTTCTCCTACGAGCAGTACTTC
CDR3aa: CASSLSSTAGFSYEQYF
j_gene: TRBJ2-7
v_gene: TRBV27
abundance: once
d_gene: TRBD2

CDR3nt: TGTGCCAGCTGCCTCAGGGGAGGGCCTGGCTACACCTTC
CDR3aa: CASCLRGGPGYTF
j_gene: TRBJ1-2
v_gene: TRBV11-3
abundance: NA
d_gene: NA

CDR3nt: TGTGCTAGTGGTCCCTCTCTAGCGTACACCGGGGAGCTGTTTTTT
CDR3aa: CASGPSLAYTGELFF
j_gene: TRBJ2-2
v_gene: TRBV12-5
abundance: NA
d_gene: NA

CDR3nt: TGCGCCAGCAGCTTGTGGGGTAGGGGTGACACTGAAGCTTTCTTT
CDR3aa: CASSLWGRGDTEAFF
j_gene: TRBJ1-1
v_gene: TRBV5-1
abundance: once
d_gene: NA

CDR3nt: TGTGCCAGTGCCAGTGAGCAGTTCTTC
CDR3aa: CASASEQFF
j_gene: TRBJ2-1
v_gene: TRBV2
abundance: NA
d_gene: NA

CDR3nt: TGTGCCAGCAGTCCCTCCAGGGTTTCCGGGGAGCTGTTTTTT
CDR3aa: CASSPSRVSGELFF
j_gene: TRBJ2-2
v_gene: TRBV28
abundance: NA
d_gene: NA

CDR3nt: TGTGCCACAGGGTTAGGGGAAAAACTGTTTTTT
CDR3aa: CATGLGEKLFF
j_gene: TRBJ1-4
v_gene: TRBV25-1
abundance: NA
d_gene: NA

CDR3nt: TGTGCCAGCAGTCGAGCGGGGAGCACAGATACGCAGTATTTT
CDR3aa: CASSRAGSTDTQYF
j_gene: TRBJ2-3
v_gene: TRBV6-5
abundance: NA
d_gene: TRBD2

CDR3nt: TGCGCCAGCAGCTTGGTGGCAGGCGAGCAGTTCTTC
CDR3aa: CASSLVAGEQFF
j_gene: TRBJ2-1
v_gene: TRBV5-1
abundance: NA
d_gene: NA

CDR3nt: TGTGCCAGCGTCCGGGACAGGGGATACGAGCAGTACTTC
CDR3aa: CASVRDRGYEQYF
j_gene: TRBJ2-7
v_gene: TRBV2
abundance: NA
d_gene: TRBD1